A selection of T cell receptor beta chains follows, all from one sample in a study of PD-1 blockade in classical Hodgkin lymphoma. Assay used: immunoSEQ multiplex PCR; TCRdb lists only in-frame clones, some missing. The sample contains about 51,000 clones, 60% to 80% of which appear only once. The sample consisted of peripheral blood mononuclear cells (PBMCs), taken before the fourth cycle of nivolumab. Every receptor here comes from a human donor with classical Hodgkin lymphoma. Each CDR3 is given with its conserved first and last residue. Fields, in order: V gene, J gene, CDR3 protein.

v_gene: TRBV5-6
j_gene: TRBJ2-5
CDR3aa: CASSLPGAGQETQYF

v_gene: TRBV25-1
j_gene: TRBJ2-5
CDR3aa: CASSEYVTAGEETQYF

v_gene: TRBV5-1
j_gene: TRBJ1-1
CDR3aa: CASSSGTGAEAFF

v_gene: TRBV10-2
j_gene: TRBJ2-7
CDR3aa: CASSEIRGGRGAYEQYF

v_gene: TRBV5-1
j_gene: TRBJ1-1
CDR3aa: CASSLAGGVNTEAFF

v_gene: TRBV2
j_gene: TRBJ2-1
CDR3aa: CASSERLAGPPPTSYNEQFF

v_gene: TRBV19
j_gene: TRBJ2-7
CDR3aa: CASSLAGGSYERYF

v_gene: TRBV5-4
j_gene: TRBJ2-5
CDR3aa: CASSRDGSGEETQYF

v_gene: TRBV30
j_gene: TRBJ1-6
CDR3aa: CAWSVGPGNSPLHF

v_gene: TRBV7-2
j_gene: TRBJ1-2
CDR3aa: CASSLADRDSGYTF

v_gene: TRBV18
j_gene: TRBJ1-1
CDR3aa: CASSPRDGAEAFF

v_gene: TRBV19
j_gene: TRBJ1-3
CDR3aa: CASSTRARNTIYF

v_gene: TRBV7-3
j_gene: TRBJ2-2
CDR3aa: CASSLGTFNTGELFF

v_gene: TRBV4-1
j_gene: TRBJ2-7
CDR3aa: CASSLRDSSYEQYF

v_gene: TRBV5-1
j_gene: TRBJ1-3
CDR3aa: CASSLVGSRSGNTIYF

v_gene: TRBV7-9
j_gene: TRBJ2-7
CDR3aa: CASGFGGSSYEQYF

v_gene: TRBV20-1
j_gene: TRBJ2-7
CDR3aa: CSAKSNSEQYF

v_gene: TRBV7-2
j_gene: TRBJ2-7
CDR3aa: CASSLFASGDEQYF

v_gene: TRBV29-1
j_gene: TRBJ1-1
CDR3aa: CSVEGAERFGGEAFF

v_gene: TRBV11-2
j_gene: TRBJ1-2
CDR3aa: CASSPLDFGGLVYGYTF

v_gene: TRBV6-1
j_gene: TRBJ1-1
CDR3aa: CASSAMRTGLLNTEAFF

v_gene: TRBV19
j_gene: TRBJ1-6
CDR3aa: CASSMGTDNSPLHF

v_gene: TRBV7-2
j_gene: TRBJ1-2
CDR3aa: CASSPPDRRNYGYTF

v_gene: TRBV28
j_gene: TRBJ1-1
CDR3aa: CASSKPGQGDTEAFF

v_gene: TRBV28
j_gene: TRBJ2-5
CDR3aa: CASSWSMNGAETQYF

v_gene: TRBV5-1
j_gene: TRBJ2-2
CDR3aa: CASSLEGAFSGELFF

v_gene: TRBV9
j_gene: TRBJ1-2
CDR3aa: CASSTTPGTGDRYGYTF

v_gene: TRBV5-1
j_gene: TRBJ1-1
CDR3aa: CASSYGGGEAFF

v_gene: TRBV2
j_gene: TRBJ1-3
CDR3aa: CASSLTGAGNTIYF

v_gene: TRBV6-4
j_gene: TRBJ2-3
CDR3aa: CASRAKHTTGPSADTQYF

v_gene: TRBV15
j_gene: TRBJ2-7
CDR3aa: CATSSSRGEQYF

v_gene: TRBV7-6
j_gene: .
CDR3aa: CASSLGSGRSYEQYF

v_gene: TRBV2
j_gene: .
CDR3aa: CASSEGWAYEQYF

v_gene: TRBV7-9
j_gene: TRBJ2-3
CDR3aa: CASSFRGGERADTQYF

v_gene: TRBV5-1
j_gene: TRBJ1-4
CDR3aa: CASSTRDSSEKLFF

v_gene: TRBV6-4
j_gene: TRBJ1-3
CDR3aa: CASRDPGQQPGNTIYF

v_gene: TRBV19
j_gene: TRBJ1-5
CDR3aa: CASSVIVGPQHF

v_gene: TRBV5-4
j_gene: TRBJ2-5
CDR3aa: CASSRGGGQETQYF

v_gene: TRBV7-2
j_gene: TRBJ2-3
CDR3aa: CASSLELTSGGSDTQYF

v_gene: TRBV30
j_gene: TRBJ1-2
CDR3aa: CAWSVAEGYTF